The following is a TCR beta chain sequence with its context. What it binds is unknown. The patients, who ranged from 18 to 65 in age, presented with newly diagnosed hyperthyroidism lasting under 2 months. The sample originates from a study of T cells in Graves' hyperthyroidism and ophthalmopathy. The study's findings and limits: Blood also carried most thyroid clonotypes expanded above 0.001. Ophthalmopathy was told apart from stable hyperthyroidism by a 13 V-J model.

The CDR3 regions of TCR beta were amplified from RNA transcripts. Carried out on the TCR CDR3, a first-round RT-PCR used the HTBI primer set. TCRdb recomputed calls from the multiplex PCR reads with MiXCR, one row per CDR3 protein. The data hold around 290,000 distinct CDR3 sequences, with 13% observed a single time. The receptor was derived from a woman between 25 and 40 years old with Graves' hyperthyroidism that later progressed to Graves' ophthalmopathy. The sample was blood.

The CDR3 is CASSILFWGSYEQYF. As DNA, the CDR3 is TGTGCCAGTAGTATCCTTTTCTGGGGGTCCTACGAGCAGTACTTC. This chain links TRBV19 with TRBJ2-7; D could derive from TRBD1 or TRBD2 (5 bases each). The CDR3 length is 15 residues. In germline, CDR1 is LNHDA, CDR2 SQIVND (reference sequence). Trimming removed 3 bases at V and 1 base at J, with 13 bases between. The variable domain in full, with the rest retrieved from reference TRBV19 and TRBJ2-7, is DGGITQSPKYLFRKEGQNVTLSCEQNLNHDAMYWYRQDPGQGLRLIYYSQIVNDFQKGDIAEGYSVSREKKESFPLTVTSAQKNPTAFYLCASSILFWGSYEQYFGPGTRLTVT.